This TCR beta chain was captured by sequencing in a study of CD8 T cells in ankylosing spondylitis. Notes on this clonotype: Its target is not known. The conserved final phenylalanine or tryptophan is absent from the CDR3, which likely points to a read error. The DNA is omitted, as the CDR3 cannot be located on it reliably, and the CDR3 follows TCRdb's listing.

General study results and limits: CD8+ disease-linked clones were present at relatively low frequencies in blood. One TCR beta motif, made up of roughly eight highly homologous variants, appeared characteristic of ankylosing spondylitis blood. Matched ankylosing spondylitis synovial fluid reportedly showed significant enrichment of disease-linked clones.

Counting both end residues, the CDR3 totals 11 amino acids. Germline V gene lookup returns CDR1 SGHDN and CDR2 FVKESK. Quantitative 5'-RACE with molecular barcodes generated TCR beta libraries. MiXCR, run by TCRdb on the 5' RACE reads, gives a single entry per CDR3 protein. Of a few hundred thousand distinct CDR3 sequences listed, 20% to 25% are singletons. The receptor was derived from a male donor with ankylosing spondylitis or in good health (not recorded which). The rearrangement uses TRBV14 and TRBJ2-1; the table names TRBD1, a call not compared with the DNA. Sample: blood, either unsorted or a sorted T cell fraction (not recorded which). CDR3 amino acids: CASSQAGRTAY.